These 22 T cell receptor beta chains originate from one sample sequenced in a study of blood T cell repertoires in COVID-19. Repertoires were generated with immunoSEQ multiplex PCR, while TCRdb's copy carries only in-frame clones and drops some. The repertoire holds approximately 75,000 clones, with 75% to 90% as singletons. The sequencing sample was made of peripheral blood. These receptors all stem from a man older than 75 with acute or convalescent COVID-19.

V and J are TRBV7-2 and TRBJ2-7; 10 bases are shared with TRBD2. V dropped 5 bases and J dropped 3; count of bases not matched to a gene: 10. CDR1 and CDR2 from the germline V gene are SGHTA and FQGNSA. This CDR3 comprises 16 residues. Here the CDR3 reads CASSQWQLAGDYEQYF. As DNA, the CDR3 is TGTGCCAGCAGCCAGTGGCAGCTAGCGGGAGACTACGAGCAGTACTTC.

The gene calls are TRBV27 and TRBJ2-2, with D perhaps matching TRBD2 (6 bases). The CDR3 extends over 15 amino acids. Trimming pared 2 bases from V and 3 bases from J, leaving 10 bases between. Germline V lookup: CDR1 MNHEY, CDR2 SMNVEV (reference sequence). The CDR3 DNA reads TGTGCCAGCAGTTTACGGGGGTTGTACACCGGGGAGCTGTTTTTT. Translation: CASSLRGLYTGELFF.

V usage is TRBV25-1 and J usage is TRBJ1-5; the D is unclear. Deletions cut 3 bases from V and 10 bases from J, with 16 bases between. Germline loops: CDR1 MGHDK, CDR2 SYGVNS. The CDR3 runs to 14 residues. CDR3 sequence reads: CASSEFRLPSPQHF. CDR3 DNA: TGTGCCAGCAGTGAGTTCAGACTGCCCAGCCCCCAGCATTTT.

The chain recombines TRBV6-5 with TRBJ1-4, with 9 bases fitting TRBD1. The CDR3 contains 15 residues. Germline lookup yields CDR1 MNHEY and CDR2 SVGAGI. With V trimmed by 2 bases and J by 7 bases, 5 bases remained unmatched. The CDR3 region has the DNA TGTGCCAGCAGTTACCGGGGACAGGGCGGTGAAAAACTGTTTTTT. Translating it yields CASSYRGQGGEKLFF.

This rearrangement joins TRBV3-1 (or the pseudogene TRBV3-2) to TRBJ2-3; 15 positions match TRBD2. J gave up 0 bases and V 5 bases, and 9 bases lay outside the gene matches. The CDR3 is made up of 19 amino acids. Germline V CDR1 and CDR2: LGHDT, YNNKEL (reference sequence). In DNA, the CDR3 is TGTGCCAGCAGCTCCCGGGGGACTAGCGGGGGGCGAAGCACAGATACGCAGTATTTT. Translated: CASSSRGTSGGRSTDTQYF.

This rearrangement joins TRBV6-5 to TRBJ2-2; D gene uncertain. Germline V gene data show CDR1 as MNHEY and CDR2 as SVGAGI. This CDR3 spans 14 amino acids. The V end lost 6 bases, the J end lost 3 bases, and 11 bases lay between the germline ends. CDR3 sequence reads: CASRRYSDTGELFF. The CDR3 region has the DNA TGTGCCAGCAGACGATACAGTGACACCGGGGAGCTGTTTTTT.

The DNA of the CDR3 is TGTGCCAGCAGCTTAGTGACGGGAGTCTACGAGCAGTACTTC. Its translation: CASSLVTGVYEQYF. This rearrangement joins TRBV7-9 to TRBJ2-7; weak D call: TRBD2 (6 bases). The CDR3 consists of 14 residues. CDR1 SEHNR and CDR2 FQNEAQ come from the germline V gene (reference sequence). V dropped 1 base and J dropped 3 bases, with 10 bases sitting between them. Based on the CDR3 plus reference TRBV7-9 and TRBJ2-7, the full variable domain is DTGVSQNPRHKITKRGQNVTFRCDPISEHNRLYWYRQTLGQGPEFLTYFQNEAQLEKSRLLSDRFSAERPKGSFSTLEIQRTEQGDSAMYLCASSLVTGVYEQYFGPGTRLTVT.

This chain connects TRBV9 to TRBJ2-3; weak D call: TRBD1 (5 bases). The CDR3 is 17 residues long. Germline V gene sequence: CDR1 SGDLS, CDR2 YYNGEE. Trimming pared 3 bases from V and 4 bases from J, leaving 21 bases between. In DNA, the CDR3 is TGTGCCAGCAGCGGGGCCTTTGGGGCCGCGACCTCAGATACGCAGTATTTT. This gives the protein CASSGAFGAATSDTQYF.

The V and J genes are TRBV5-1 and TRBJ2-5; 9 bases are a match to TRBD1. The CDR3 is 16 amino acids. After removal of 4 bases from V and 1 base from J, the junction contained 8 bases not matched to a gene. The germline CDR1 and CDR2 sequences are SGHRS and YFSETQ. Here the CDR3 reads CASSQNGQGRQETQYF. The CDR3 nucleotides read TGCGCCAGCAGCCAGAACGGACAGGGGCGCCAAGAGACCCAGTACTTC.

This clone was detected a few times. The CDR3 nucleotides are TGTGCCAGCTCACCAAACCCTAGCGACAGGGGGCTCCACGAGCAGTACTTC. Its translation is CASSPNPSDRGLHEQYF. The V and J genes are TRBV18 and TRBJ2-7, with 10 positions matching TRBD1. This CDR3 region has 17 residues. CDR1 and CDR2 from the germline V gene are KGHSH and LQKENI. J lost 5 bases, V lost 2 bases, and 12 bases had no gene match.

V gene TRBV11-3 combines with J gene TRBJ2-7, with a tentative D call TRBD1 (6 bases). CDR1 is SGHNT and CDR2 is YENEEA in the germline V gene. V was trimmed by 5 bases and J by 5 bases, leaving 10 bases between them. The CDR3 is 12 amino acids. CDR3 sequence: CASSEGGHEQYF. CDR3 sequence (DNA): TGTGCCAGCAGCGAAGGGGGTCACGAGCAGTACTTC.

The rearrangement links TRBV11-2 to TRBJ2-1, with a weak D call TRBD2 (6 bases). The CDR3 covers 13 residues. V dropped 4 bases and J dropped 6 bases, with 10 bases sitting between them. Looked up from germline, CDR1 is SGHAT and CDR2 is FQNNGV. This chain's CDR3 is CASSSYGGNEQFF. CDR3 DNA sequence: TGTGCCAGCAGCTCTTACGGGGGCAATGAGCAGTTCTTC. Full variable domain (outside the CDR3, taken from reference TRBV11-2 and TRBJ2-1): EAGVAQSPRYKIIEKRQSVAFWCNPISGHATLYWYQQILGQGPKLLIQFQNNGVVDDSQLPKDRFSAERLKGVDSTLKIQPAKLEDSAVYLCASSSYGGNEQFFGPGTRLTVL.

The rearrangement uses TRBV4-3 and TRBJ2-3; 11 bases match TRBD2. There are 19 residues in the CDR3. Unmatched junction bases numbered 9, after V lost 1 base and J lost 0 bases. Germline CDR1 is LGHNA and CDR2 is YSLEER. The CDR3 DNA sequence: TGCGCCAGCAGCCAAGCCCGGCTAGCGGGGGGCACTAGCACAGATACGCAGTATTTT. Translated, it gives CASSQARLAGGTSTDTQYF.

The chain is built from TRBV12-3 or TRBV12-4 and TRBJ2-2; a possible D gene is TRBD1 (6 bases). The CDR3 is made up of 13 amino acids. The germline V and J ends were trimmed by 10 bases and 6 bases, with 15 bases remaining between them. Here the CDR3 reads CANNRDDAGELFF. In DNA, the CDR3 is TGTGCCAACAACAGGGATGACGCCGGGGAGCTGTTTTTT.

The chain links TRBV7-2 to TRBJ2-5; D is perhaps TRBD1 (6 bases). Per germline, CDR1 SGHTA and CDR2 FQGNSA. The CDR3 contains 16 residues. Trimming removed 5 bases at V and 5 bases at J, with 21 bases between. As DNA, the CDR3 is TGTGCCAGCAGCCTAAATTTTAGGGGGTTCCGCGAGACCCAGTACTTC. This gives the protein CASSLNFRGFRETQYF.

The chain's CDR3 is CATSDRTGLAGDNEQFF. The CDR3, as DNA: TGTGCCACCAGTGACCGAACCGGACTAGCGGGGGACAATGAGCAGTTCTTC. The rearrangement uses TRBV24-1 and TRBJ2-1, with 13 bases fitting TRBD2. Losses at the gene ends were 4 bases for V and 5 bases for J; bases not matched to a gene: 7. This CDR3 comprises 17 residues. Germline V gene sequence: CDR1 KGHDR, CDR2 SFDVKD.

The rearrangement joins TRBV6-2 or TRBV6-3 to TRBJ2-1; 7 bases fit TRBD2. With V trimmed by 7 bases and J by 4 bases, 13 bases remained unmatched. The CDR3 sequence is 16 residues long. Germline CDR1 is MNHEY and CDR2 is SVGEGT. CDR3 amino acids: CASTPGRLVGYNEQFF. The CDR3, as DNA: TGTGCCAGCACCCCCGGGAGGCTAGTGGGTTACAATGAGCAGTTCTTC.

The rearrangement uses TRBV10-1 and TRBJ2-2; the D gene is possibly TRBD2 (5 bases). The CDR3 is 17 residues long. The germline V gene encodes CDR1 WNHNN and CDR2 SYGVQD (reference sequence). V gave up 7 bases and J gave up 3 bases, with 21 bases separating them. The DNA of the CDR3 is TGCGCCAGCACCCTGAGCCCCTGGAGGTGTTACACCGGGGAGCTGTTTTTT. It yields the protein CASTLSPWRCYTGELFF.

The CDR3 here is CASSLDTGNTEAFF. CDR3 sequence (DNA): TGCGCCAGCAGCTTGGATACGGGGAACACTGAAGCTTTCTTT. The rearrangement joins TRBV5-1 to TRBJ1-1; no clear D gene. The CDR3 has 14 amino acids. Looked up from germline, CDR1 is SGHRS and CDR2 is YFSETQ. Trimming cost V 0 bases and J 1 base, with 7 bases left between them.

This clone turned up a few times. The gene calls are TRBV5-1 and TRBJ2-7; the match to TRBD1 covers 9 bases. This CDR3 has 16 amino acids. V lost 4 bases and J lost 1; bases outside the gene matches: 9. Germline V gene data show CDR1 as SGHRS and CDR2 as YFSETQ. This chain's CDR3 is CASSPNVGQGSYEQYF. The CDR3 nucleotides are TGCGCCAGCAGCCCGAATGTTGGACAGGGGTCCTACGAGCAGTACTTC.

This sequence joins TRBV4-1 and TRBJ2-1; D may be TRBD2 (6 bases). Germline lookup yields CDR1 MGHRA and CDR2 YSYEKL. Trimming shortened V by 5 bases and J by 0 bases, and 11 bases separated the two germline ends. This CDR3 region has 15 residues. CDR3 loop: CASSVRGSSYNEQFF. CDR3 sequence (DNA): TGCGCCAGCAGCGTTCGGGGGAGCTCCTACAATGAGCAGTTCTTC.

The CDR3: CASSFPGNTNQPQHF. CDR3 nucleotides: TGTGCCAGCAGCTTCCCAGGGAATACCAATCAGCCCCAGCATTTT. The chain has TRBV2 and TRBJ1-5, with a tentative D call TRBD1 (5 bases). V was trimmed by 6 bases and J by 3 bases, leaving 15 bases between them. The CDR3 spans 15 residues. Germline V CDR1 and CDR2: SNHLY, FYNNEI.